The 15 T cell receptor beta chains listed next were all sequenced from one sample in a study of cytomegalovirus exposure and HLA in healthy donors. Profiled with immunoSEQ multiplex PCR; TCRdb holds only in-frame clones, not every one. The data show 350,000 or so clones, 86% seen once. The sample consisted of PBMCs. These receptors were obtained from a woman between 18 and 29 years old in good health and CMV-seronegative.

The genes are TRBV2 and TRBJ1-5; D gene ambiguous. The V end was cut by 7 bases, the J end by 3 bases, with 10 bases between. Germline V gives CDR1 SNHLY, CDR2 FYNNEI. The length of the CDR3 is 13 residues. The CDR3 nucleotides are TGTGCCAGCAAGCGCCTCGCCAATCAGCCCCAGCATTTT. Residues: CASKRLANQPQHF.

The CDR3 coding sequence is TGTGCCAGTAGTATACAGGGCTCTAGGAACGAGCAGTACTTC. Translation: CASSIQGSRNEQYF. This chain uses TRBV19 with TRBJ2-7, with D possibly matching TRBD1 (5 bases). V was pared by 2 bases and J by 5 bases, with 13 bases between. CDR1 is LNHDA and CDR2 is SQIVND in the germline V gene (reference sequence). This CDR3 is built from 14 residues.

The chain uses TRBV18 and TRBJ2-7; maybe TRBD2 (5 bases). Germline assignment: CDR1 KGHSH and CDR2 LQKENI. The CDR3 runs to 13 residues. V was clipped by 0 bases and J by 7 bases, with 10 bases between them. In nucleotides, the CDR3 is TGTGCCAGCTCACCACCGGGAGCGTGGGAGCAGTACTTC. It specifies CASSPPGAWEQYF.

This chain joins TRBV6-5 and TRBJ2-3; possibly TRBD2 for D (6 bases). CDR3 length equals 14 residues. The V end lost 5 bases, the J end lost 2 bases, and 11 bases lay between the germline ends. The germline V gene encodes CDR1 MNHEY and CDR2 SVGAGI. CDR3 coding DNA: TGTGCCAGCAGTCTGGGACTCACCACAGATACGCAGTATTTT. Protein sequence: CASSLGLTTDTQYF.

The chain joins TRBV7-8 to TRBJ2-7; TRBD2 agrees at 9 bases. The CDR3 length is 14 residues. V lost 4 bases, J lost 2 bases, and 3 bases stayed unmatched. Looked up from germline, CDR1 is SGHVS and CDR2 is FQNEAQ. CDR3 in amino acids: CASSSRGGPYEQYF. The CDR3 DNA is TGTGCCAGCAGCTCGCGGGGGGGCCCCTACGAGCAGTACTTC.

The chain uses TRBV7-8 and TRBJ1-3, with 8 bases matching TRBD1. This CDR3 comprises 15 residues. The junction had 7 bases not matched to a gene; V was cut back by 3 bases and J by 6 bases. Germline values: CDR1 SGHVS, CDR2 FQNEAQ. CDR3 bases: TGTGCCAGCAGCTTCGACAGGGGCGGAACAAACACCATATATTTT. Encoded protein: CASSFDRGGTNTIYF.

This clone showed up just once. The chain has TRBV5-1 and TRBJ2-5, with D perhaps matching TRBD1 (6 bases). Germline V CDR1 and CDR2: SGHRS, YFSETQ. The CDR3 contains 16 residues. Trimming removed 1 base at V and 5 bases at J, with 18 bases between. CDR3 DNA sequence: TGCGCCAGCAGCTTGAACGAGGGACCTAGGGGGGAGACCCAGTACTTC. Protein sequence: CASSLNEGPRGETQYF.

The chain has TRBV18 and TRBJ1-1; possibly TRBD1 for D (5 bases). Per the germline V gene, CDR1 is KGHSH and CDR2 is LQKENI. This CDR3 has 16 residues. Trimming cost V 3 bases and J 7 bases, with 21 bases left between them. CDR3 sequence reads: CASSPVQGGRANEAFF. CDR3 DNA: TGTGCCAGCTCACCGGTGCAGGGAGGAAGGGCGAATGAAGCTTTCTTT.

The V call is TRBV27, the J call TRBJ1-4; TRBD1 matches 9 bases. After removal of 4 bases from V and 4 bases from J, the junction contained 4 bases not matched to a gene. Looked up from germline, CDR1 is MNHEY and CDR2 is SMNVEV (reference sequence). The CDR3 contains 15 residues. The CDR3 spells CASSSGTGYNEKLFF. CDR3 nucleotides: TGTGCCAGCAGTTCCGGGACAGGGTATAATGAAAAACTGTTTTTT. The variable domain in full, with the rest retrieved from reference TRBV27 and TRBJ1-4, is EAQVTQNPRYLITVTGKKLTVTCSQNMNHEYMSWYRQDPGLGLRQIYYSMNVEVTDKGDVPEGYKVSRKEKRNFPLILESPSPNQTSLYFCASSSGTGYNEKLFFGSGTQLSVL.

There are a few counts of this clone. The V gene is TRBV5-4, the J gene TRBJ2-5; 7 bases align to TRBD2. V gave up 2 bases and J gave up 5 bases; unmatched junction bases: 3. The CDR3 consists of 13 residues. Looked up from germline, CDR1 is SGHNT and CDR2 is YYREEE (reference sequence). The CDR3 region is CASSLSGKETQYF. The DNA of the CDR3 is TGTGCCAGCAGCTTAAGCGGGAAGGAGACCCAGTACTTC.

The rearrangement links TRBV11-1 to TRBJ2-7; D possibly corresponds to TRBD2 (5 bases). This CDR3 comprises 13 residues. CDR1 SGHAT and CDR2 FQDESV come from the germline V gene (reference sequence). V was trimmed by 5 bases and J by 6 bases, leaving 14 bases between them. CDR3 sequence reads: CASSPRAVSEQYF. The CDR3 coding sequence is TGTGCCAGCAGCCCGCGGGCGGTAAGCGAGCAGTACTTC.

The CDR3 loop is CASSLEERIRGNEQFF. The CDR3 DNA sequence: TGCGCCAGCAGCTTGGAGGAGCGGATTCGGGGCAATGAGCAGTTCTTC. This chain links TRBV5-1 with TRBJ2-1; weak D call: TRBD2 (5 bases). Per the germline V gene, CDR1 is SGHRS and CDR2 is YFSETQ. The length of the CDR3 is 16 residues. V was trimmed by 0 bases and J by 6 bases, leaving 16 bases between them.

V usage is TRBV7-6 and J usage is TRBJ2-1; 8 bases align to TRBD2. Looked up from germline, CDR1 is SGHVS and CDR2 is FNYEAQ. Trimming took 5 bases from V and 6 from J; bases not matched to a gene: 12. The CDR3 covers 16 residues. The CDR3 DNA reads TGTGCCAGCAGCGCGCGGTCGGGAGGGTTTGGCAATGAGCAGTTCTTC. Protein product: CASSARSGGFGNEQFF. Based on the CDR3 plus reference TRBV7-6 and TRBJ2-1, the full variable domain is GAGVSQSPRYKVTKRGQDVALRCDPISGHVSLYWYRQALGQGPEFLTYFNYEAQQDKSGLPNDRFSAERPEGSISTLTIQRTEQRDSAMYRCASSARSGGFGNEQFFGPGTRLTVL.

V is TRBV4-3 and J is TRBJ2-3; no reliable D call. The CDR3 runs to 14 residues. Germline V CDR1 and CDR2: LGHNA, YSLEER. Trimming took 0 bases from V and 0 from J, leaving 4 bases between them. The DNA of the CDR3 is TGCGCCAGCAGCCAAGATCAGAGCACAGATACGCAGTATTTT. This gives the protein CASSQDQSTDTQYF.

This chain joins TRBV6-5 and TRBJ2-7, with a possible D match to TRBD2 (6 bases). The CDR3 is 13 amino acids. Germline V gene lookup returns CDR1 MNHEY and CDR2 SVGAGI. Trimming cost V 5 bases and J 4 bases, with 12 bases left between them. The CDR3 DNA is TGTGCCAGCAGTCACGGGAGAAGTTACGAGCAGTACTTC. Its translation is CASSHGRSYEQYF.